The present entry profiles one T cell receptor beta chain with its context. The antigen is not known. Since a far larger clone is one base different, this is likely a read error. The TCR beta library used iRepertoire HTBI primers with Arm-PCR amplification of CDR3. TCRdb passed the multiplex PCR reads through MiXCR, listing each CDR3 protein once. The sample yields roughly 300,000 distinct CDR3 sequences, 22% seen once. The data derive from a study of regulatory T cells in long-lasting Graves disease. On the study more broadly: By definition, persistent Graves' disease involved antithyroid drugs for over 5 years alongside positive TSH receptor antibodies. Study-wide findings and caveats: The number of shared public clonotypes was higher in persistent patients (more than 2,500) than new patients (over 900). Segments TRBV28, TRBJ1-2 and TRBJ2-5 showed preferential usage in persistent disease.

The time point is: persistent/refractory GD, antithyroid drugs over 5 years with positive TRAb. The TCR library was made from RNA that had been extracted from PBMCs in TRIzol. CDR1 and CDR2 (germline): SEHNR, FQNEAQ (reference sequence). The CDR3 consists of 14 residues. The sequences come from peripheral blood mononuclear cells (PBMCs), collected when the disease was refractory, from a patient treated with antithyroid drugs. This chain joins TRBV7-9 and TRBJ2-5; 7 bases line up with TRBD2. The sequence was collected from a female donor with Graves disease. CDR3 nucleotide sequence: TGTGCCGGCAGCTCAGGACTAGAAGGGTCCCCCCAGTACTTC. Translated: CAGSSGLEGSPQYF.